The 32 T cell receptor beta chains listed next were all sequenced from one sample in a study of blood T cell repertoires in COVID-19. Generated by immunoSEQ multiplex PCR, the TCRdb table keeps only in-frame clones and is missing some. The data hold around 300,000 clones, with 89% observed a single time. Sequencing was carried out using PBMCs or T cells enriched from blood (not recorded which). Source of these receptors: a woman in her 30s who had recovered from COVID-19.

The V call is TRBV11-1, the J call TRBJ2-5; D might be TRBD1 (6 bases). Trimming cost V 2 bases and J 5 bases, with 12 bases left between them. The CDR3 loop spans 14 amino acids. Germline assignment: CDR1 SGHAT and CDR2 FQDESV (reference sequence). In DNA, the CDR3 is TGTGCCAGCAGCTTAATACAGGGCGGGGAGACCCAGTACTTC. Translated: CASSLIQGGETQYF.

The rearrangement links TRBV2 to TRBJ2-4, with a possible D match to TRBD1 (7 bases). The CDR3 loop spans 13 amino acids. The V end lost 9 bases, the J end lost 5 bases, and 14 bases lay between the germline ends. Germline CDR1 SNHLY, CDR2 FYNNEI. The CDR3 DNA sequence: TGTGCCAGGCAGACAGGGACTGAAAACATTCAGTACTTC. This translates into CARQTGTENIQYF.

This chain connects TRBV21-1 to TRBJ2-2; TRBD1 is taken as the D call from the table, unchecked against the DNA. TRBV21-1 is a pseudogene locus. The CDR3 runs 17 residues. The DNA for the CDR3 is TGTGCCAGCAGCAAACCGAACCGGGACAGATACACCGGGGAGCTGTTTTTT. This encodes CASSKPNRDRYTGELFF.

CDR3 sequence reads: CASSQAPTSTDTQYF. Written as DNA, the CDR3 is TGTGCCAGCAGCCAGGCCCCCACAAGCACAGATACGCAGTATTTT. The V call is TRBV7-9, the J call TRBJ2-3; D remains unclear. This CDR3 contains 15 residues. Per germline, CDR1 SEHNR and CDR2 FQNEAQ (reference sequence). V lost 5 bases and J lost 0, with 12 bases in between.

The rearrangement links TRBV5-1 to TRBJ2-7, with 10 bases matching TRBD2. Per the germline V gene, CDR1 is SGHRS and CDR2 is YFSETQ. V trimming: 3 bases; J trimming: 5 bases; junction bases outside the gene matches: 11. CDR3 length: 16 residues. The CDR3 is CASSSTELSGRNEQYF. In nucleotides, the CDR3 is TGCGCCAGCAGCTCGACCGAACTTAGCGGGAGGAACGAGCAGTACTTC.

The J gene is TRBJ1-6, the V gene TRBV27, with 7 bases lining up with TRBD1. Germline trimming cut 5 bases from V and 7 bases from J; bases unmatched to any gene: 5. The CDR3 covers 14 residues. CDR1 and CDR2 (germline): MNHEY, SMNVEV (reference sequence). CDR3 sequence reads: CASSRQGTNSPLHF. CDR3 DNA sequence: TGTGCCAGCAGTAGACAGGGTACCAATTCACCCCTCCACTTT.

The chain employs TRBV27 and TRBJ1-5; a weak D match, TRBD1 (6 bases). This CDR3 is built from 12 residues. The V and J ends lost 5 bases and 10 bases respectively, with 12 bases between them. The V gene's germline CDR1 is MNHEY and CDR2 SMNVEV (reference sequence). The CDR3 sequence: CASSPSGGPQHF. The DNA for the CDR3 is TGTGCCAGCAGTCCTTCGGGGGGCCCCCAGCATTTT.

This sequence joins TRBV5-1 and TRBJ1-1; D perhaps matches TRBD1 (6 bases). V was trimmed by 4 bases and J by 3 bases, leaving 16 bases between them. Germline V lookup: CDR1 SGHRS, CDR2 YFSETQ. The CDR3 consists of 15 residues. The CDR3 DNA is TGCGCCAGCAGCGCGGACAGCTCGAGGGACACTGAAGCTTTCTTT. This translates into CASSADSSRDTEAFF.

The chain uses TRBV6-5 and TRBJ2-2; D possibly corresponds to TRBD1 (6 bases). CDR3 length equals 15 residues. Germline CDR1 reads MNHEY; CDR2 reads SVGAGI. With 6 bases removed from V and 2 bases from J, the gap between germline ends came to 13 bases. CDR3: CASSRIQGNTGELFF. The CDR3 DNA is TGTGCCAGCAGCCGAATACAGGGCAACACCGGGGAGCTGTTTTTT.

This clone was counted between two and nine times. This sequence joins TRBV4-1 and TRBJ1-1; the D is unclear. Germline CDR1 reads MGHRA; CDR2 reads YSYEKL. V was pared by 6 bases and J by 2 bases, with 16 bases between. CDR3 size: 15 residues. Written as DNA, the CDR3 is TGCGCCAGCAGTCTACGACAAGACGGAAACACTGAAGCTTTCTTT. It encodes CASSLRQDGNTEAFF.

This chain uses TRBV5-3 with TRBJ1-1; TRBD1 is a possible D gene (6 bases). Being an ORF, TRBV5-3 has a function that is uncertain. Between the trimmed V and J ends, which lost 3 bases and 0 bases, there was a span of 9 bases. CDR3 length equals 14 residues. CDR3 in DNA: TGTGCCAGAAGCTATGGGACATTGAACACTGAAGCTTTCTTT. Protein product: CARSYGTLNTEAFF.

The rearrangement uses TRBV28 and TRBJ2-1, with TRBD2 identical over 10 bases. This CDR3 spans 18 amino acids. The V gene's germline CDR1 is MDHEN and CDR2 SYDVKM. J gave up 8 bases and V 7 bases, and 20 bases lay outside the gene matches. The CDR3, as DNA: TGTGCCAGCATCGAGATGAGGGGAGCGGGAGGGCCGGTCGATGAGCAGTTCTTC. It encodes CASIEMRGAGGPVDEQFF.

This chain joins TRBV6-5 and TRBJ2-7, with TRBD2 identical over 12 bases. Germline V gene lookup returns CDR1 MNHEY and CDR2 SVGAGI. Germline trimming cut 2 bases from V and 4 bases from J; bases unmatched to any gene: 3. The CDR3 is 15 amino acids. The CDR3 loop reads CASSYPGLAGYEQYF. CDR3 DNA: TGTGCCAGCAGTTACCCGGGACTAGCGGGTTACGAGCAGTACTTC.

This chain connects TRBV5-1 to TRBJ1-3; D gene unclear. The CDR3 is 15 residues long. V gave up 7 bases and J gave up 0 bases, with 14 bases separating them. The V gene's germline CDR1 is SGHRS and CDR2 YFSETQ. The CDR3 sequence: CASAPGGYSGNTIYF. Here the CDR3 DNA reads TGCGCCAGCGCCCCCGGCGGCTACTCTGGAAACACCATATATTTT.

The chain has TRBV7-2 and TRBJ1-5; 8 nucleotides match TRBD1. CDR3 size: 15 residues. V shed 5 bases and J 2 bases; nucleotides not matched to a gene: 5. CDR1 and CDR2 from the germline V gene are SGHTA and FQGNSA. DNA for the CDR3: TGTGCCAGCAGCCTGACGACAGGGGGCAATCAGCCCCAGCATTTT. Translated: CASSLTTGGNQPQHF.

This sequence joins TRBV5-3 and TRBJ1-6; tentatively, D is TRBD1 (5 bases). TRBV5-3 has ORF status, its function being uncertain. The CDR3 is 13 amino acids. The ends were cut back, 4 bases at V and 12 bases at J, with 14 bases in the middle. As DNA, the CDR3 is TGTGCCAGAAGCCGGAGCCAGGGCGTACCCCTCCACTTT. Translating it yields CARSRSQGVPLHF.

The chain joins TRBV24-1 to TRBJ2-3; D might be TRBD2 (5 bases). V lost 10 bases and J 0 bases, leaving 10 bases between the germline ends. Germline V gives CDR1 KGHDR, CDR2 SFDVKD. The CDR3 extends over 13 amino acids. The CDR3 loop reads CATAVTSTDTQYF. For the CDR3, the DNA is TGTGCCACAGCGGTGACTAGCACAGATACGCAGTATTTT.

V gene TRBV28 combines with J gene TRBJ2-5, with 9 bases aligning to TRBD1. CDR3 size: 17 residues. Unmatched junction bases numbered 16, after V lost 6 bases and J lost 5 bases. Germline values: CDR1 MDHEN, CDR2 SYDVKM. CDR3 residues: CASSNVPGQGPVETQYF. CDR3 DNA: TGTGCCAGCAGCAACGTCCCGGGACAGGGACCGGTGGAGACCCAGTACTTC.

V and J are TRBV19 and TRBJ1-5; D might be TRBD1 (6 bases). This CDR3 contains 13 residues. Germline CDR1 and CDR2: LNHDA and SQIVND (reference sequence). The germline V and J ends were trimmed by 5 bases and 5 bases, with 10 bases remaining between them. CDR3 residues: CASSPGTYQPQHF. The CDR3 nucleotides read TGTGCCAGTAGTCCCGGGACATATCAGCCCCAGCATTTT.

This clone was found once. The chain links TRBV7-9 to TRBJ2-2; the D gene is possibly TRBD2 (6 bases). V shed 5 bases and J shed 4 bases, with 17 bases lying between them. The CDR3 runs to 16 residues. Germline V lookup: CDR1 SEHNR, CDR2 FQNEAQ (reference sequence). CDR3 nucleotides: TGTGCCAGCAGCCCCAGGGACCGGGAGAGCACCGGGGAGCTGTTTTTT. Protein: CASSPRDRESTGELFF.

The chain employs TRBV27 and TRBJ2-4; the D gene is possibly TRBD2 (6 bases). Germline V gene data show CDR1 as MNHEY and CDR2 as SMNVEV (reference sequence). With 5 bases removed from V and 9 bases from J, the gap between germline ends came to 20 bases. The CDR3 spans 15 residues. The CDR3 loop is CASSRLEGFGGIQYF. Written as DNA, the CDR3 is TGTGCCAGCAGTCGGTTGGAGGGATTTGGAGGCATTCAGTACTTC.

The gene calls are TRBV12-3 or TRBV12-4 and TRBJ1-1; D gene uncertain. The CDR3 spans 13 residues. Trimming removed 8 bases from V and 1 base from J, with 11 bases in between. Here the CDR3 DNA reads TGTGCCAGCGCTCTTCGGGGGAACACTGAAGCTTTCTTT. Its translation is CASALRGNTEAFF.

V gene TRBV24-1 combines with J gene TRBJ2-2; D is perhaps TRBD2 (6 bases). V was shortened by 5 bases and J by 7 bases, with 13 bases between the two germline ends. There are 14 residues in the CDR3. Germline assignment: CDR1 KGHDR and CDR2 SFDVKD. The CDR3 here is CATSATGDDGELFF. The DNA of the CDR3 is TGTGCCACCAGTGCAACGGGGGATGACGGGGAGCTGTTTTTT.

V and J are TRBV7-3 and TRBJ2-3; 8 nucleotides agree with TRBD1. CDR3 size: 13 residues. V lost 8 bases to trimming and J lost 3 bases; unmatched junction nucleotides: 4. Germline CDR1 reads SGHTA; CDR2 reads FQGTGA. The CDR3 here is CASCTGGTDTQYF. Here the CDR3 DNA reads TGTGCCAGCTGCACAGGGGGGACAGATACGCAGTATTTT.

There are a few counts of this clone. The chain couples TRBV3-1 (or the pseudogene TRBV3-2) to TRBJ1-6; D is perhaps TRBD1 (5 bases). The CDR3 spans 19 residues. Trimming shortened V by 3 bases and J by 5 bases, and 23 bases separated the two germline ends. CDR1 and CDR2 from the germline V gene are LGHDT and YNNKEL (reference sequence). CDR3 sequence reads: CASSQRDSGNAVNNSPLHF. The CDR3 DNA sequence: TGTGCCAGCAGCCAGAGGGACTCGGGCAACGCAGTCAATAATTCACCCCTCCACTTT.

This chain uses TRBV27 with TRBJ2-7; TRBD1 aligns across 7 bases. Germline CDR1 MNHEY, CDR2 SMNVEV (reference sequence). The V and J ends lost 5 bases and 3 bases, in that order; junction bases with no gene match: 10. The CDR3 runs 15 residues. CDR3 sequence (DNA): TGTGCCAGCAGTCAAACCGGGACAGCTCTCTACGAGCAGTACTTC. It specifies CASSQTGTALYEQYF.

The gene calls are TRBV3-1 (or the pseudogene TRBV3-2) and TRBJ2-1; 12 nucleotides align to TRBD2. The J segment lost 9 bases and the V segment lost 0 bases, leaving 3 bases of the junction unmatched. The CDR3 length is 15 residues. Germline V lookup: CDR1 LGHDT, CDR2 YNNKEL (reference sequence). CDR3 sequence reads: CASSQELAGGFEQFF. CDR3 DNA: TGTGCCAGCAGCCAAGAACTAGCGGGAGGATTTGAGCAGTTCTTC.

For the CDR3, the DNA is TGTGCCAGCAGTCGAGGACAGCCTTCCTCCTACGAGCAGTACTTC. Translated, it gives CASSRGQPSSYEQYF. The J gene is TRBJ2-7, the V gene TRBV27; D is possibly TRBD1 (6 bases). V was pared by 5 bases and J by 0 bases, with 14 bases between. Germline CDR1 reads MNHEY; CDR2 reads SMNVEV (reference sequence). This CDR3 has 15 amino acids.

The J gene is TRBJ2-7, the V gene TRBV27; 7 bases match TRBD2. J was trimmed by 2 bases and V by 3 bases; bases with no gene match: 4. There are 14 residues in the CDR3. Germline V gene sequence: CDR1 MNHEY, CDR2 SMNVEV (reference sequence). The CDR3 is CASSLGGGAYEQYF. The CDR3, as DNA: TGTGCCAGCAGTTTGGGGGGGGGAGCCTACGAGCAGTACTTC.

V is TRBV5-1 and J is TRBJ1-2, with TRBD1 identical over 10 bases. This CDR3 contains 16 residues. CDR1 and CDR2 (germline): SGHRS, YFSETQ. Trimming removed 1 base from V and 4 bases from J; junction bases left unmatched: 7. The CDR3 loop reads CASSLTLTGGSYGYTF. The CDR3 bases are TGCGCCAGCAGCTTGACATTGACAGGGGGCAGCTATGGCTACACCTTC.

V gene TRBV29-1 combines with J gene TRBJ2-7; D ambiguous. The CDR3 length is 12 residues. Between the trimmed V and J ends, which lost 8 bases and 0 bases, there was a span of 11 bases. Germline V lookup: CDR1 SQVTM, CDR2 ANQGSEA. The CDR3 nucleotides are TGCAGCATTTTCGTGAGCTCCTACGAGCAGTACTTC. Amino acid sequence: CSIFVSSYEQYF.

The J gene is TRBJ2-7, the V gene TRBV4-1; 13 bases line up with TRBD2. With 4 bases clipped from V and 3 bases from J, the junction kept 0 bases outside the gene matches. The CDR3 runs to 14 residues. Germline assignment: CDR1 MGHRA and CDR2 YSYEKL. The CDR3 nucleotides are TGCGCCAGCAGCCGGACTAGCGGGAGCTACGAGCAGTACTTC. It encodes CASSRTSGSYEQYF.